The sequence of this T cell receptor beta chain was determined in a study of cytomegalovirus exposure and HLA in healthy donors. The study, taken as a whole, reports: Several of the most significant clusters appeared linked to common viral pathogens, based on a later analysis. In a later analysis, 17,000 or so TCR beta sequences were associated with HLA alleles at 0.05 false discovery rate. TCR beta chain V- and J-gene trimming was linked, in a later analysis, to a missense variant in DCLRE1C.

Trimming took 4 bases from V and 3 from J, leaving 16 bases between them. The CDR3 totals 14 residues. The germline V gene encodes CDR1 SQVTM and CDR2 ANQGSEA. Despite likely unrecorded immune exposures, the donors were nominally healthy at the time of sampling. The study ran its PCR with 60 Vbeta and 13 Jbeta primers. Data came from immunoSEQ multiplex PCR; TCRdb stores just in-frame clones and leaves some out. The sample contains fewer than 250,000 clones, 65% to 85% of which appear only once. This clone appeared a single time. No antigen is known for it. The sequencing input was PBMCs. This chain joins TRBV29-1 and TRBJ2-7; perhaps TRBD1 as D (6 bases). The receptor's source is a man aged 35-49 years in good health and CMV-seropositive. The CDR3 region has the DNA TGCAGCGTTGCCCCCCATACAGGGAGCTACGAGCAGTACTTC. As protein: CSVAPHTGSYEQYF.